This is a list of T cell receptor beta chains from one sample in a study of shared clonotypes between healthy human individuals. Sequenced by immunoSEQ multiplex PCR; TCRdb stores in-frame clones only, minus some. The table records around 2,000,000 clones, approximately 94% of them present only once. The specimen was naive CD8+ T cells from PBMCs. These receptors were taken from a man aged 18-30 years in good health. Some clones in this sample may be carry-over from other donors' samples. The CDR3 runs from the conserved cysteine through the conserved F or W. A D gene is named only where the DNA matches it firmly. Clone size is shown for a subset of rows, as once, few, many or a class of expanded clone.

TRBJ2-1	TRBD2	-	TRBV5-4	CASSLVRGLTYNEQFF	TGTGCCAGCAGCTTGGTACGGGGACTAACCTACAATGAGCAGTTCTTC
TRBJ2-1	TRBD1	once	TRBV27	CASSLGPGQGANEQFF	TGTGCCAGCAGTTTGGGTCCGGGACAGGGGGCAAATGAGCAGTTCTTC
TRBJ1-5	-	-	TRBV11-3	CASSFLFTCRPSNQPQHF	TGTGCCAGCAGCTTTCTTTTTACCTGTCGCCCTAGCAATCAGCCCCAGCATTTT
TRBJ2-7	-	-	TRBV19	CASSIAGDPYEQYF	TGTGCCAGTAGTATAGCGGGAGACCCCTACGAGCAGTACTTC
TRBJ2-2	TRBD1	-	TRBV5-6	CASSLKGQGLTGELFF	TGTGCCAGCAGCCTGAAAGGACAGGGGTTGACCGGGGAGCTGTTTTTT
TRBJ1-5	-	-	TRBV5-6	CASSFGGRIEHF	TGTGCCAGCAGCTTTGGGGGGCGGATCGAGCATTTT
TRBJ1-1	-	-	TRBV6-6	CASSYKRMNTEAFF	TGTGCCAGCAGTTATAAGAGAATGAACACTGAAGCTTTCTTT
TRBJ2-1	TRBD2	-	TRBV7-3	CASSTTSGRTNEQFF	TGTGCCAGCAGCACAACTAGCGGGAGAACGAATGAGCAGTTCTTC
TRBJ1-2	-	-	TRBV29-1	CSGRDPEAYGYTF	TGCAGCGGGCGGGACCCCGAGGCCTATGGCTACACCTTC
TRBJ2-3	-	-	TRBV4-1	CASSQEGYPNTDTQYF	TGCGCCAGCAGCCAAGAGGGGTATCCAAACACAGATACGCAGTATTTT
TRBJ1-2	-	-	TRBV6-5	CASSDVTANYGYTF	TGTGCCAGCAGTGACGTGACAGCTAACTATGGCTACACCTTC
TRBJ2-7	TRBD1	-	TRBV19	CASSSGTGFYEQYF	TGTGCCAGTAGTTCCGGGACAGGGTTCTACGAGCAGTACTTC
TRBJ1-2	TRBD1	once	TRBV15	CATSRDTRDSRNYGYTF	TGTGCCACCAGCAGAGATACCCGGGACAGTCGCAACTATGGCTACACCTTC
TRBJ2-6	-	-	TRBV6-5	CASSYSGQLGANVLTF	TGTGCCAGCAGTTACTCCGGTCAGCTTGGGGCCAACGTCCTGACTTTC
TRBJ2-1	-	-	TRBV27	CASSFGLSGVNEQFF	TGTGCCAGCAGTTTCGGGCTTAGTGGCGTCAATGAGCAGTTCTTC
TRBJ2-3	TRBD1	-	TRBV10-2	CASSPGQMEADTQYF	TGCGCCAGCAGTCCGGGACAGATGGAAGCAGATACGCAGTATTTT
TRBJ2-5	TRBD1	-	TRBV28	CASSYETGVPETQYF	TGTGCCAGCAGTTACGAGACAGGGGTTCCCGAGACCCAGTACTTC
TRBJ2-7	TRBD1	-	TRBV12-5	CASGLPTRTGWGTYEQYF	TGTGCTAGTGGTCTCCCTACTAGGACAGGGTGGGGGACCTACGAGCAGTACTTC
TRBJ2-1	TRBD2	-	TRBV27	CASSTPSGRTSNEQFF	TGTGCCAGCAGTACCCCTAGCGGGAGGACAAGCAATGAGCAGTTCTTC
TRBJ2-1	-	once	TRBV11-2	CASSLGPDLVYNEQFF	TGTGCCAGCAGCTTAGGGCCAGACCTGGTCTACAATGAGCAGTTCTTC
TRBJ2-7	-	-	TRBV5-1	CASSLVVDSYEQYF	TGCGCCAGCAGCTTGGTCGTGGACAGCTACGAGCAGTACTTC
TRBJ2-5	-	-	TRBV10-2	CASSLRDGYQETQYF	TGCGCCAGCTCTCTTAGGGACGGTTACCAAGAGACCCAGTACTTC
TRBJ2-1	-	-	TRBV19	CASSIAGAGAYNEQFF	TGTGCCAGTAGTATAGCCGGTGCAGGAGCCTACAATGAGCAGTTCTTC
TRBJ2-7	-	-	TRBV19	CASSIFYSYEQYF	TGTGCCAGTAGTATATTCTACTCCTACGAGCAGTACTTC
TRBJ2-2	TRBD1	-	TRBV19	CASTPGQRNTGELFF	TGTGCCAGTACGCCGGGACAGCGTAACACCGGGGAGCTGTTTTTT
TRBJ2-1	-	-	TRBV7-3	CASSLTRGPGYNEQFF	TGTGCCAGCAGCTTAACTAGGGGCCCGGGGTACAATGAGCAGTTCTTC
TRBJ1-2	-	-	TRBV19	CASRGYGYTF	TGTGCCAGCCGGGGGTATGGCTACACCTTC
TRBJ2-7	-	-	TRBV28	CASSFGGEPPYEQYF	TGTGCCAGCAGTTTTGGGGGAGAGCCTCCCTACGAGCAGTACTTC
TRBJ2-3	TRBD2	-	TRBV23-1	CASSPGTGECGLAGVELGTDTQYF	TGCGCCAGCAGTCCCGGGACAGGGGAATGTGGACTAGCGGGAGTCGAGTTAGGGACAGATACGCAGTATTTT
TRBJ1-2	TRBD1	-	TRBV27	CASSLGTGTGGVYGYTF	TGTGCCAGCAGTCTGGGAACCGGGACAGGGGGCGTCTATGGCTACACCTTC
TRBJ2-1	TRBD2	-	TRBV28	CASSFLGTSGMNYNEQFF	TGTGCCAGCAGTTTTTTAGGGACTAGCGGGATGAACTACAATGAGCAGTTCTTC
TRBJ2-3	-	-	TRBV28	CASPHNPGPGVDTQYF	TGTGCCAGCCCTCACAACCCGGGCCCCGGGGTAGATACGCAGTATTTT
TRBJ1-3	-	-	TRBV11-2	CASSLTGNTIYF	TGTGCCAGCAGCTTAACCGGAAACACCATATATTTT
TRBJ2-1	TRBD1	-	TRBV5-5	CASSSRDSLYNEQFF	TGTGCCAGCAGCTCCCGGGACAGCTTATACAATGAGCAGTTCTTC
TRBJ1-1	-	-	TRBV6-5	CASRFSDTEAFF	TGTGCCAGCAGATTCTCAGACACTGAAGCTTTCTTT
TRBJ2-7	-	-	TRBV27	CASAPTGFGYEQYF	TGTGCCAGCGCCCCCACAGGGTTTGGCTACGAGCAGTACTTC
TRBJ2-1	-	-	TRBV9	CASSGSPKRGQFF	TGTGCCAGCAGCGGATCCCCTAAGCGAGGGCAGTTCTTC
TRBJ2-7	TRBD1	-	TRBV19	CASSGTGYSEQYF	TGTGCCAGCTCCGGGACAGGGTATTCCGAGCAGTACTTC
TRBJ1-5	-	-	TRBV27	CASSPGRRVLIDSNQPQHF	TGTGCCAGCAGCCCGGGGAGAAGGGTGTTGATAGATAGCAATCAGCCCCAGCATTTT
TRBJ1-3	TRBD1	-	TRBV19	CASSAPDRGSGNTIYF	TGTGCCAGTAGTGCCCCGGACAGGGGCTCTGGAAACACCATATATTTT
TRBJ2-3	TRBD2	once	TRBV28	CASSSPGGDTQYF	TGTGCCAGCAGTTCCCCGGGGGGGGATACGCAGTATTTT
TRBJ2-7	-	-	TRBV19	CASSPRGYEQYF	TGTGCCAGTAGTCCTCGGGGGTACGAGCAGTACTTC
TRBJ2-4	TRBD1	-	TRBV11-2	CASSFPRTGAAKNIQYF	TGTGCCAGCAGCTTCCCTCGGACAGGCGCAGCCAAAAACATTCAGTACTTC
TRBJ2-2	-	-	TRBV9	CASSVDLASTGELFF	TGTGCCAGCAGCGTAGACCTAGCGTCTACCGGGGAGCTGTTTTTT
TRBJ2-3	-	-	TRBV7-2	CASSLGLDTQYF	TGTGCCAGCAGCTTAGGCTTGGATACGCAGTATTTT
TRBJ2-7	-	-	TRBV20-1	CSARVSYEQYF	TGCAGTGCTAGGGTTTCCTACGAGCAGTACTTC
TRBJ2-7	TRBD1	-	TRBV27	CASSPVMGQGYEQYF	TGTGCCAGCAGTCCCGTTATGGGACAGGGCTACGAGCAGTACTTC
TRBJ2-7	-	-	TRBV25-1	CASRRSKGSEQYF	TGTGCCAGCAGACGTAGCAAAGGGAGCGAGCAGTACTTC
TRBJ2-1	-	-	TRBV4-3	CASSQDDREQFF	TGCGCCAGCAGCCAAGATGATAGAGAGCAGTTCTTC
TRBJ1-5	-	-	TRBV21-1	CASRSNNQPQHF	TGTGCCAGCAGGAGCAACAATCAGCCCCAGCATTTT
TRBJ2-4	-	-	TRBV19	CASSIGYGAEDIQYF	TGTGCCAGTAGTATCGGTTACGGCGCGGAAGACATTCAGTACTTC